This entry concerns a single T cell receptor (beta chain). Using immunoSEQ multiplex PCR, the repertoire was profiled, and TCRdb retains in-frame clones only, with some absent. The data hold some 60,000 clones, with 90% observed a single time. The record originates from a study of T cell changes during pregnancy in multiple sclerosis. V lost 0 bases to trimming and J lost 3 bases; unmatched junction nucleotides: 2. The CDR3 consists of 15 residues. Germline-derived CDR1 and CDR2 are LNHNV and YYDKDF (reference sequence). This specimen was peripheral blood, taken in the first trimester of pregnancy. The chain employs TRBV15 and TRBJ1-5; 7 nucleotides align to TRBD1. The source is a female donor in good health, enrolled as a control in a pregnancy study. CDR3 in amino acids: CATSREQGFNQPQHF. CDR3 DNA sequence: TGTGCCACCAGCAGAGAACAGGGGTTCAATCAGCCCCAGCATTTT.